The rows below give T cell receptor beta chains drawn from one sample of a study of blood T cell repertoires in COVID-19. The repertoire was sequenced with immunoSEQ multiplex PCR; TCRdb's copy has only in-frame clones and lacks some. The sample holds over 150,000 clones, roughly 81% seen once. The sample comprised peripheral blood. The source of these receptors is a woman aged 80 or over with COVID-19, enrolled during active disease. Each CDR3 is given with its conserved first and last residue. D genes are given only for firm matches. Size is omitted from some rows. Given values are once, few, many or a class for expanded clones.

d_call: TRBD2; v_call: TRBV6-6; clone_size: .; j_call: TRBJ2-3; cdr3_nt: TGTGCCAGCAGGCGACTAGCGGGAGTTTCTTCGACAGATACGCAGTATTTT; cdr3_aa: CASRRLAGVSSTDTQYF
d_call: .; v_call: TRBV19; clone_size: .; j_call: TRBJ1-4; cdr3_nt: TGTGCCAGTAGTGGGTCGAGGACTAGCGGGAGGAAAAAACTGTTTTTT; cdr3_aa: CASSGSRTSGRKKLFF
d_call: .; v_call: TRBV28; clone_size: .; j_call: TRBJ2-7; cdr3_nt: TGTGCCAGCAGTGTATCCTCACTTTCCCCTTACGAGCAGTACTTC; cdr3_aa: CASSVSSLSPYEQYF
d_call: .; v_call: TRBV2; clone_size: .; j_call: TRBJ1-6; cdr3_nt: TGTGCCAGCAGTGACCTCGGCTGGGGAGGGACCTATAATTCACCCCTCCACTTT; cdr3_aa: CASSDLGWGGTYNSPLHF
d_call: TRBD2; v_call: TRBV5-8; clone_size: .; j_call: TRBJ2-4; cdr3_nt: TGTGCCAGCAGTCGGGGGGGAGGTGGCATTCAGTACTTC; cdr3_aa: CASSRGGGGIQYF
d_call: .; v_call: TRBV3-1/TRBV3-2; clone_size: once; j_call: TRBJ2-7; cdr3_nt: TGTGCCAGCAGCCAAATGGACATCCTCACCGAGCAGTACTTC; cdr3_aa: CASSQMDILTEQYF
d_call: .; v_call: TRBV10-3; clone_size: .; j_call: TRBJ2-3; cdr3_nt: TGTGCCATCAGTGATCGGGCGGGACAGAAAAGCACAGATACGCAGTATTTT; cdr3_aa: CAISDRAGQKSTDTQYF
d_call: .; v_call: TRBV27; clone_size: few; j_call: TRBJ1-2; cdr3_nt: TGTGCCAGCAGCCTCAGGGGAGGGTATGGCTACACCTTC; cdr3_aa: CASSLRGGYGYTF
d_call: TRBD1; v_call: TRBV28; clone_size: .; j_call: TRBJ1-5; cdr3_nt: TGTGCCAGCAGTTTAGTACAGGGGGCCAGGCAGCCCCAGCATTTT; cdr3_aa: CASSLVQGARQPQHF
d_call: TRBD1; v_call: TRBV28; clone_size: .; j_call: TRBJ1-2; cdr3_nt: TGTGCCAGCAGCCAGGGACAGGCCTTCTATGGCTACACCTTC; cdr3_aa: CASSQGQAFYGYTF
d_call: TRBD2; v_call: TRBV7-8; clone_size: .; j_call: TRBJ2-5; cdr3_nt: TGTGCCAGCAGCTACCAGCGGGAGACGACCCAGTACTTC; cdr3_aa: CASSYQRETTQYF
d_call: TRBD2; v_call: TRBV10-3; clone_size: .; j_call: TRBJ2-1; cdr3_nt: TGTGCCATCAGTGGAGGAGCGGGAGGAGCAAGCTCCTACAATGAGCAGTTCTTC; cdr3_aa: CAISGGAGGASSYNEQFF
d_call: TRBD2; v_call: TRBV10-1; clone_size: .; j_call: TRBJ2-1; cdr3_nt: TGCGCCAGCAGTGGGGGGGAGGGAGACAATGAGCAGTTCTTC; cdr3_aa: CASSGGEGDNEQFF
d_call: .; v_call: TRBV12-3/TRBV12-4; clone_size: .; j_call: TRBJ1-3; cdr3_nt: TGTGCCAGCAGTTTGGCAGGGAGAAACACCATATATTTT; cdr3_aa: CASSLAGRNTIYF
d_call: .; v_call: TRBV10-3; clone_size: .; j_call: TRBJ1-2; cdr3_nt: TGTGCCATCAGTGAGAACTCTGCGGGCTATGGCTACACCTTC; cdr3_aa: CAISENSAGYGYTF
d_call: TRBD1; v_call: TRBV5-1; clone_size: .; j_call: TRBJ1-5; cdr3_nt: TGCGCCAGCAGCAACGGACAGGGGGCAAGTCAGCCCCAGCATTTT; cdr3_aa: CASSNGQGASQPQHF
d_call: TRBD1; v_call: TRBV5-6; clone_size: .; j_call: TRBJ2-1; cdr3_nt: TGTGCCAGCAGCCGAAGAGACAGGGTCTTCGGGAATGAGCAGTTCTTC; cdr3_aa: CASSRRDRVFGNEQFF
d_call: TRBD1; v_call: TRBV27; clone_size: .; j_call: TRBJ2-1; cdr3_nt: TGTGCCAGCACCCAGGACAGGGACTACAATGAGCAGTTCTTC; cdr3_aa: CASTQDRDYNEQFF
d_call: .; v_call: TRBV5-1; clone_size: .; j_call: TRBJ2-2; cdr3_nt: TGCGGGAAGGACGGGACGAACACCGGGGAGCTGTTTTTT; cdr3_aa: CGKDGTNTGELFF
d_call: TRBD1; v_call: TRBV27; clone_size: few; j_call: TRBJ1-5; cdr3_nt: TGTGCCAGCAGTTTAATAGGGACAGGGGGGAGGCAGCCCCAGCATTTT; cdr3_aa: CASSLIGTGGRQPQHF
d_call: TRBD2; v_call: TRBV6-2/TRBV6-3; clone_size: .; j_call: TRBJ2-3; cdr3_nt: TGTGCCAGCAGTTACCCGACCCTAGCGGGAGAGGCAGATACGCAGTATTTT; cdr3_aa: CASSYPTLAGEADTQYF
d_call: .; v_call: TRBV4-1; clone_size: .; j_call: TRBJ2-1; cdr3_nt: TGCGCCAGCAGCCAAGAGGCTTGGGCGGGAAAGGCCGAGCAGTTCTTC; cdr3_aa: CASSQEAWAGKAEQFF
d_call: TRBD2; v_call: TRBV4-1; clone_size: .; j_call: TRBJ2-7; cdr3_nt: TGCGCCAGCAGCCAAGATGGGGGGGGAGGGACCGAGCAGTACTTC; cdr3_aa: CASSQDGGGGTEQYF
d_call: .; v_call: TRBV15; clone_size: few; j_call: TRBJ2-7; cdr3_nt: TGTGCCACCAGCAGAGATCTCTACGAGCAGTACTTC; cdr3_aa: CATSRDLYEQYF
d_call: TRBD2; v_call: TRBV27; clone_size: few; j_call: TRBJ2-7; cdr3_nt: TGTGCCAGCAGTTTAGGCGCTAGCGGGATAGGCTACGAGCAGTACTTC; cdr3_aa: CASSLGASGIGYEQYF
d_call: .; v_call: TRBV25-1; clone_size: .; j_call: TRBJ1-3; cdr3_nt: TGTGCCAGCAGTGAATGGCACGGGACAAACCCTGGAAACACCATATATTTT; cdr3_aa: CASSEWHGTNPGNTIYF
d_call: .; v_call: TRBV10-3; clone_size: .; j_call: TRBJ2-2; cdr3_nt: TGTGCCATCAGATCGGCGACAGCGATCCCCGGGGAGCTGTTTTTT; cdr3_aa: CAIRSATAIPGELFF
d_call: TRBD1; v_call: TRBV7-7; clone_size: .; j_call: TRBJ2-1; cdr3_nt: TGTGCTAGCAGCAGGGACAGGGGGAACGAGCAGTTCTTC; cdr3_aa: CASSRDRGNEQFF
d_call: TRBD1; v_call: TRBV6-5; clone_size: .; j_call: TRBJ1-3; cdr3_nt: TGTGCCAGCACCACAGGGGGTGGAAACACCATATATTTT; cdr3_aa: CASTTGGGNTIYF
d_call: TRBD1; v_call: TRBV28; clone_size: once; j_call: TRBJ1-2; cdr3_nt: TGTGCCAGCAGTTCCGGACAGGGGCTTGGCTACACCTTC; cdr3_aa: CASSSGQGLGYTF
d_call: TRBD1; v_call: TRBV7-9; clone_size: once; j_call: TRBJ2-7; cdr3_nt: TGTGCCAGCCGGGACAGGAGCTCCTACGAGCAGTACTTC; cdr3_aa: CASRDRSSYEQYF
d_call: TRBD1; v_call: TRBV27; clone_size: .; j_call: TRBJ2-4; cdr3_nt: TGTGCCAGCAGTTCCCCGGACAGGGGGTGGAGCATTCAGTACTTC; cdr3_aa: CASSSPDRGWSIQYF
d_call: TRBD2; v_call: TRBV24-1; clone_size: .; j_call: TRBJ2-2; cdr3_nt: TGTGCCACCAGTGAGAATAGCGGGGATACCGGGGAGCTGTTTTTT; cdr3_aa: CATSENSGDTGELFF
d_call: .; v_call: TRBV21-1; clone_size: .; j_call: TRBJ2-1; cdr3_nt: TGTGCCAGCAGCAAAGTGGCGGGGCCCTACAATGAGCAGTTCTTC; cdr3_aa: CASSKVAGPYNEQFF
d_call: TRBD1; v_call: TRBV5-4; clone_size: few; j_call: TRBJ1-3; cdr3_nt: TGTGCCAGCAGCTTGGGGCAGGGGGCGGCCCCCATATATTTT; cdr3_aa: CASSLGQGAAPIYF
d_call: TRBD1; v_call: TRBV4-3; clone_size: .; j_call: TRBJ2-7; cdr3_nt: TGCGCCAGCAGCCTAAATCCGGGACAGGGCTACGAGCAGTACTTC; cdr3_aa: CASSLNPGQGYEQYF
d_call: TRBD2; v_call: TRBV4-2; clone_size: .; j_call: TRBJ2-3; cdr3_nt: TGTGCCAGCAGCCCGGGACTAGGTGGCACAGATACGCAGTATTTT; cdr3_aa: CASSPGLGGTDTQYF
d_call: TRBD1; v_call: TRBV6-2/TRBV6-3; clone_size: .; j_call: TRBJ2-1; cdr3_nt: TGTGCCAGCAGTTTCCCGGACAGGGGGCCTTCCTTCCTATACAATGAGCAGTTCTTC; cdr3_aa: CASSFPDRGPSFLYNEQFF
d_call: TRBD2; v_call: TRBV6-6; clone_size: .; j_call: TRBJ2-2; cdr3_nt: TGTGCCAGCAGTTACGTACTAGCGGGGGGAACCGGGGAGCTGTTTTTT; cdr3_aa: CASSYVLAGGTGELFF
d_call: TRBD1; v_call: TRBV18; clone_size: .; j_call: TRBJ1-2; cdr3_nt: TGTGCCAGCTCACCACCTGGGACAGTAGTTAACTATGGCTACACCTTC; cdr3_aa: CASSPPGTVVNYGYTF
d_call: .; v_call: TRBV7-9; clone_size: .; j_call: TRBJ2-3; cdr3_nt: TGTGCCAGCAGCTTAGTTTCCTCAGATACGCAGTATTTT; cdr3_aa: CASSLVSSDTQYF
d_call: TRBD1; v_call: TRBV6-5; clone_size: .; j_call: TRBJ2-3; cdr3_nt: TGTGCCAGCCCGGACAGGCCTTACACAGATACGCAGTATTTT; cdr3_aa: CASPDRPYTDTQYF
d_call: .; v_call: TRBV25-1; clone_size: .; j_call: TRBJ1-2; cdr3_nt: TGTGCCAGCAGGTCCGAGTCTAACTATGGCTACACCTTC; cdr3_aa: CASRSESNYGYTF
d_call: TRBD1; v_call: TRBV3-1/TRBV3-2; clone_size: .; j_call: TRBJ2-5; cdr3_nt: TGTGCCAGCAGCCCTCGGACAGGGCGGGGTAACCAAGAGACCCAGTACTTC; cdr3_aa: CASSPRTGRGNQETQYF
d_call: .; v_call: TRBV2; clone_size: .; j_call: TRBJ2-3; cdr3_nt: TGTGCCAGTGGTGGGGAAACGGGCCAGGGGGGAGATACGCAGTATTTT; cdr3_aa: CASGGETGQGGDTQYF
d_call: .; v_call: TRBV3-1/TRBV3-2; clone_size: .; j_call: TRBJ2-5; cdr3_nt: TGTGCCAGCAGCTTGACTAATGGGAATACCCAGTACTTC; cdr3_aa: CASSLTNGNTQYF
d_call: TRBD2; v_call: TRBV6-2/TRBV6-3; clone_size: .; j_call: TRBJ2-7; cdr3_nt: TGTGCCAGCAGTTCGTATAGCGGGGCCGCCTCCTACGAGCAGTACTTC; cdr3_aa: CASSSYSGAASYEQYF
d_call: .; v_call: TRBV9; clone_size: .; j_call: TRBJ1-1; cdr3_nt: TGTGCCAGCAGCGCAGGGAGGCAGGGGAACACTGAAGCTTTCTTT; cdr3_aa: CASSAGRQGNTEAFF
d_call: .; v_call: TRBV10-3; clone_size: .; j_call: TRBJ2-7; cdr3_nt: TGTGCCATCAATCGTGGCAGGGGGGACGAGCAGTACTTC; cdr3_aa: CAINRGRGDEQYF
d_call: .; v_call: TRBV7-3; clone_size: .; j_call: TRBJ2-3; cdr3_nt: TGTGCCAGCAGCTTAAAACAGTCCACAGATACGCAGTATTTT; cdr3_aa: CASSLKQSTDTQYF
d_call: TRBD1; v_call: TRBV18; clone_size: .; j_call: TRBJ1-1; cdr3_nt: TGTGCCAGCTCACTCGACAGGGAAGCTGAAGCTTTCTTT; cdr3_aa: CASSLDREAEAFF
d_call: .; v_call: TRBV29-1; clone_size: .; j_call: TRBJ2-1; cdr3_nt: TGCAGCGCACAGGACCCAAACAATGAGCAGTTCTTC; cdr3_aa: CSAQDPNNEQFF
d_call: TRBD1; v_call: TRBV19; clone_size: once; j_call: TRBJ2-6; cdr3_nt: TGTGCCAGTAGTACGACAGGGGGTACTGGGGCCAACGTCCTGACTTTC; cdr3_aa: CASSTTGGTGANVLTF
d_call: TRBD1; v_call: TRBV24-1; clone_size: .; j_call: TRBJ1-1; cdr3_nt: TGTGCCACCAGTGATTTGCGAGGGGGACAGGTCTGTCTGAACACTGAAGCTTTCTTT; cdr3_aa: CATSDLRGGQVCLNTEAFF
d_call: .; v_call: TRBV14; clone_size: .; j_call: TRBJ2-3; cdr3_nt: TGTGCCAGCAGCCAACTTCGCAGGACTAACTACACAGATACGCAGTATTTT; cdr3_aa: CASSQLRRTNYTDTQYF
d_call: TRBD1; v_call: TRBV2; clone_size: .; j_call: TRBJ2-3; cdr3_nt: TGTGCCAGCAGCCCTGGGACAGCGATTCCCACAGATACGCAGTATTTT; cdr3_aa: CASSPGTAIPTDTQYF
d_call: .; v_call: TRBV11-2; clone_size: .; j_call: TRBJ2-1; cdr3_nt: TGTGCCAGCAACCGAGGGGGGGCTTACAATGAGCAGTTCTTC; cdr3_aa: CASNRGGAYNEQFF
d_call: TRBD2; v_call: TRBV12-3/TRBV12-4; clone_size: few; j_call: TRBJ2-1; cdr3_nt: TGTGCCACCTCTTTGCGGGGGTTCAATGAGCAGTTCTTC; cdr3_aa: CATSLRGFNEQFF
d_call: TRBD2; v_call: TRBV10-3; clone_size: .; j_call: TRBJ2-1; cdr3_nt: TGTGCCATCAGTGTCGGACTAGCGGGACTCTTGACCGGGGGCAATGAGCAGTTCTTC; cdr3_aa: CAISVGLAGLLTGGNEQFF